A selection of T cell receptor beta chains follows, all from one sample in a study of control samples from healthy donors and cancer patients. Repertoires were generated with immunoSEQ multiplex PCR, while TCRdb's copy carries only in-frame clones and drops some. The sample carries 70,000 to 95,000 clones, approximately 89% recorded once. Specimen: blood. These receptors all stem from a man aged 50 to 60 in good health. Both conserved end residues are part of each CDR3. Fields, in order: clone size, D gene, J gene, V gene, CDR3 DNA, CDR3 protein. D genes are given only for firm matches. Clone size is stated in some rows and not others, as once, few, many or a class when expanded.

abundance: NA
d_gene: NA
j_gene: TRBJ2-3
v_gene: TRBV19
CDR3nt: TGTGCCAGTAGTCCTTGGGGCGGCCGTAGCACAGATACGCAGTATTTT
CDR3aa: CASSPWGGRSTDTQYF

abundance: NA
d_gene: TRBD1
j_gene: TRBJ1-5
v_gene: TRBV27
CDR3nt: TGTGCCAGCAGTTTACGTGTTGTGGGAGGGGGCAACAATCAGCCCCAGCATTTT
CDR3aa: CASSLRVVGGGNNQPQHF

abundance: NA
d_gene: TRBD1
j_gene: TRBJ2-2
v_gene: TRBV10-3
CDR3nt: TGTGCCATCAGGGATGACAGGGAAGGGACCGGGGAGCTGTTTTTT
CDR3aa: CAIRDDREGTGELFF

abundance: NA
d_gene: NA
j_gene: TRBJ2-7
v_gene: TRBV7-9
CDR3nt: TGTGCCAGCAGCCCTATCGTTCCAGGGTACTCTGACGAGCAGTACTTC
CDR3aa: CASSPIVPGYSDEQYF

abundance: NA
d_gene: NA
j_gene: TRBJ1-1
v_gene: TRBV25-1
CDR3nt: TGTGCCAGCAGTAGCCCCTGGCCGGCCATTGGCACTGAGGCTTTCTTT
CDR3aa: CASSSPWPAIGTEAFF

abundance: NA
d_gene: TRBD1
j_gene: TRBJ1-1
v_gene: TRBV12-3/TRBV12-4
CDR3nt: TGTGCCAGCATTCTGACAGGGGGCACTGAAGCTTTCTTT
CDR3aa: CASILTGGTEAFF

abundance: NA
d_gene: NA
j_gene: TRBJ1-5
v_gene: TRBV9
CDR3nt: TGTGCCAGCAGCGTAGAGGGTATTCAGCCCCAGCATTTT
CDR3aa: CASSVEGIQPQHF

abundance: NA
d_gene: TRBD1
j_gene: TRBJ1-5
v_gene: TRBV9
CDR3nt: TGTGCCAGCAGCGTAGGGCCTAAGGACAGGGCTCGTGGAGTGAGCAATCAGCCCCAGCATTTT
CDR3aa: CASSVGPKDRARGVSNQPQHF

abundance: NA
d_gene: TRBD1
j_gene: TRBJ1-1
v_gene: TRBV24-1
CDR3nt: TGTGCCACCAGTGATTCAGGACAGGGGGCGAGGACTGAAGCTTTCTTT
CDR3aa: CATSDSGQGARTEAFF

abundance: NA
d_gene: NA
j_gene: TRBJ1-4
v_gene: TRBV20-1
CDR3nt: TGCAGTGCTAGTATGGGCGGAAAACTGTTTTTT
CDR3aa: CSASMGGKLFF

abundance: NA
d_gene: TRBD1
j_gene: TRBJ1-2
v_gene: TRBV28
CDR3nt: TGTGCCAGCAGTGCGACAGGGTTGAACTATGGCTACACCTTC
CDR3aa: CASSATGLNYGYTF

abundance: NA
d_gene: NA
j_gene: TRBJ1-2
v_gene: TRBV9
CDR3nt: TGTGCCAGCAGCGCTAGGGTCCGTTCCGCTAACTATGGCTACACCTTC
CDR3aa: CASSARVRSANYGYTF

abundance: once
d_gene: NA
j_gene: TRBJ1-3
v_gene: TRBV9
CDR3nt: TGTGCCAGCAGCGGAACACAGGGTATTGGAAACACCATATATTTT
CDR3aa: CASSGTQGIGNTIYF

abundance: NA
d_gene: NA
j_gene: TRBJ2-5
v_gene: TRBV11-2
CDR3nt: TGTGCCAGCAGCTTCGGGGCTCAAGAGACCCAGTACTTC
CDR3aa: CASSFGAQETQYF

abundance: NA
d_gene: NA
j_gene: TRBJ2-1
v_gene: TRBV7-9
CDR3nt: TGTGCCTCGGGACCGGGACCCAATGAGCAGTTCTTC
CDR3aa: CASGPGPNEQFF

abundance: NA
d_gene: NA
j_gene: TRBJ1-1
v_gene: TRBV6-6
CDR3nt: TGTGCCAGCAGTCGACAGGAGAACACTGAAGCTTTCTTT
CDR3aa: CASSRQENTEAFF

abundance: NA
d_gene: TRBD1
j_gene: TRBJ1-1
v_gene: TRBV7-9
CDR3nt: TGTGCCAGCAGCTTAGTGCCGGGACAGGGGAAGAACACTGAAGCTTTCTTT
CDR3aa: CASSLVPGQGKNTEAFF

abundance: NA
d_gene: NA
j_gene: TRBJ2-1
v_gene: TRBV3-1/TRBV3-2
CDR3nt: TGTGCCAGCAGCCTGCATGGAAATGAGCAGTTCTTC
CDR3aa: CASSLHGNEQFF

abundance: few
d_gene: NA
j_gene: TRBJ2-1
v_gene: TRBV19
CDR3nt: TGTGCCAGTGGGGTGGGTCTTGATGAGCAGTTCTTC
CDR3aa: CASGVGLDEQFF

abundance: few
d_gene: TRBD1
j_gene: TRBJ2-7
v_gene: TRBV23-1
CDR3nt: TGCGCCTCATTAGACTCGGGACAGGTCGCCTACGAGCAGTACTTC
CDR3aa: CASLDSGQVAYEQYF

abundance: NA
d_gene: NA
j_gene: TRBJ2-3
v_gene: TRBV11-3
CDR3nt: TGTGCCAGCAGCTTAGCGGGACGGGATACGCAGTATTTT
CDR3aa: CASSLAGRDTQYF

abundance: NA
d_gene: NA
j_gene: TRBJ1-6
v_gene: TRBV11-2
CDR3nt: TGTGCCAGCAGCGCTCGGGGGGGGGAAAATTCACCCCTCCACTTT
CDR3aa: CASSARGGENSPLHF

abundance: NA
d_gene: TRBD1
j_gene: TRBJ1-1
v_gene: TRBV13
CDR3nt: TGTGCCAGCAGCTTAGGGGCAGGGGGTAGTGGGACTGAAGCTTTCTTT
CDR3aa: CASSLGAGGSGTEAFF

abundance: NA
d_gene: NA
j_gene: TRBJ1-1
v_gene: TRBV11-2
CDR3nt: TGTGCCAGCAGCTTGTCAGGCCGTAGTCGTGGGTTCTTT
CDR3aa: CASSLSGRSRGFF

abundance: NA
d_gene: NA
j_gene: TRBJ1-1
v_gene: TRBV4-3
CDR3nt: TGCGCCAGCAGCCAAGTCCGGCGACTGAACACTGAAGCTTTCTTT
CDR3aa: CASSQVRRLNTEAFF

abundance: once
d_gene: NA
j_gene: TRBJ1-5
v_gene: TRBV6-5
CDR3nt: TGTGCCAGCACCGCCGGGGCGGAGCGGCCCCAGCATTTT
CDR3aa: CASTAGAERPQHF

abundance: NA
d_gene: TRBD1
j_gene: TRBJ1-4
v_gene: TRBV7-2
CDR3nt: TGTGCCAGCAGCTTAGTGGGGACAGTAAATGAAAAACTGTTTTTT
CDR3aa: CASSLVGTVNEKLFF

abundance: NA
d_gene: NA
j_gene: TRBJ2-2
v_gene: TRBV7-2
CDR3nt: TGTGCCAGCAGCATCCCCGGCGGGGAGCTGTTTTTT
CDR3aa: CASSIPGGELFF

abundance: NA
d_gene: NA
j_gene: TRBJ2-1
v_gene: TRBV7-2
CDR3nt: TGTGCCAGCAGCTTTGCGGAATTGGGTGAGCAGTTCTTC
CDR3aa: CASSFAELGEQFF

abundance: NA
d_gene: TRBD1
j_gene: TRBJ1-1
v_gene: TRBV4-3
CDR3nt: TGCGCCAGCAGCCTGGACAGGACAAACACTGAAGCTTTCTTT
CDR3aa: CASSLDRTNTEAFF

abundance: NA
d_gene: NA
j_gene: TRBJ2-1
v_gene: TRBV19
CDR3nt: TGTGCCAGTAGTATCTATTCCAGGGACAATGAGCAGTTCTTC
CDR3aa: CASSIYSRDNEQFF

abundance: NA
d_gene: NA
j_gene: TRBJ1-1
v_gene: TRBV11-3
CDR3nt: TGTGCCAGCAGAGGAGGGGTGTCGGACACTGAAGCTTTCTTT
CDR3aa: CASRGGVSDTEAFF

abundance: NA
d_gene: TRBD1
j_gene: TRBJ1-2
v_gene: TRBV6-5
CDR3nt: TGTGCCAGCAGTCCACAGGGGTACTATGGCTACACCTTC
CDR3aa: CASSPQGYYGYTF

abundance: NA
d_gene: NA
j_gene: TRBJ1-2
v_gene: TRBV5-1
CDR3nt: TGCGCCAGCAGCTTGGATCGAAGCGGCTACACCTTC
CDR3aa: CASSLDRSGYTF

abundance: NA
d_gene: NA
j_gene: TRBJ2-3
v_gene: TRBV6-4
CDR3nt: TGTGCCAGCAGTGACTCGGTAGGGTCTAGCACAGATACGCAGTATTTT
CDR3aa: CASSDSVGSSTDTQYF

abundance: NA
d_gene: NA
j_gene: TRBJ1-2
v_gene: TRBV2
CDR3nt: TGTGCCAGCAGTGAAGCCGTTTCCTATGGCTACACCTTC
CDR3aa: CASSEAVSYGYTF

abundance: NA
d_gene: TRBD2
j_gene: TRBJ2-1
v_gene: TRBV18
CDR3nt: TGTGCCAGCTCTTCAGCGGGGGGATCCTACAATGAGCAGTTCTTC
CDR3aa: CASSSAGGSYNEQFF

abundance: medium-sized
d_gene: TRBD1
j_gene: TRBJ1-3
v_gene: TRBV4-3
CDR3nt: TGCGCCAGCAGCCAAGACTTCGGTCGGGACAGCCTTTTCTCTGGAAACACCATATATTTT
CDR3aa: CASSQDFGRDSLFSGNTIYF

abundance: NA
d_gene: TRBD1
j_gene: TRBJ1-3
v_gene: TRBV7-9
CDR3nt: TGTGCCAGCAGCTTACTAACCGGGACAGGGTACCTCTCTGGAAACACCATATATTTT
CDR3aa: CASSLLTGTGYLSGNTIYF

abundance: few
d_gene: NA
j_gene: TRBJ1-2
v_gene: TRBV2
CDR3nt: TGTGCCAGCAGTGAACAGGGGATGGGCTATGGCTACACCTTC
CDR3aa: CASSEQGMGYGYTF

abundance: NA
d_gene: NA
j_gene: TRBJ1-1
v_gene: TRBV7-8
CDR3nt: TGTGCCAGCAGCACCACCGCCAGGGTGAACACTGAAGCTTTCTTT
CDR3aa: CASSTTARVNTEAFF